This T cell receptor (beta chain) was identified in a study of identical twins. Study results and limitations: Models, which agreed with sharing between unrelated individuals, nonetheless underestimated the out-of-frame TCR alpha sharing seen in monozygotic twins. Memory repertoires showed no such pattern, whereas abundant cord blood beta clonotypes carried fewer insertions. Without tracking the same donors, conclusions rested on cross-sectional statistical analysis.

This clonotype was counted at least ten times. What it binds is unknown. Germline-derived CDR1 and CDR2 are SGDLS and YYNGEE. CDR3 length: 15 residues. The V end was cut by 0 bases, the J end by 4 bases, with 11 bases between. The authors used template switching to add a universal primer site and gave cDNA unique molecular identifiers. TCRdb analysed the 5' RACE reads with MiXCR anew, one entry per CDR3 protein. Of roughly 1,500,000 distinct CDR3 sequences in the sample, about 32% are singletons; the top ten hold about 0.27%. The V and J genes are TRBV9 and TRBJ2-1; the D gene is possibly TRBD2 (6 bases). The sequence came from a newborn girl in good health. Sequenced: cord blood. The CDR3 loop is CASSVGASEYNEQFF. The CDR3 coding sequence is TGTGCCAGCAGCGTAGGTGCTAGCGAGTACAATGAGCAGTTCTTC.